This T cell receptor (beta chain) was recorded in a study of blood T cell repertoires in COVID-19 (dated by TCRdb to the early 2020s). Regarding the research as a whole: Samples from collaborators originated in the United States, Italy and Spain and spanned both the acute and convalescent phases of COVID-19. The samples were drawn from the first 160 participants of the ongoing ImmuneRACE study and from some 1,300 subjects provided by 6 global collaborators. Subjects who had been exposed to COVID-19, were actively infected with it, or had recovered from it provided the deeply sampled blood TCRbeta repertoires that made up the dataset. The repertoires were released in a freely available public database meant as a resource for research on the immune response to SARS-CoV-2. The prospective study material was composed of cDNA or gDNA derived from T cells, B-cell-depleted T cells, or PBMCs. Where HLA class I and class II types were available, the types were taken from metadata supplied by the sample provider, not from assay-based typing. Sample metadata almost always included a de-identified subject ID, COVID-19 status, age in years and sex. The investigation overall reported the following: The quantity of clinical and demographic metadata differed by source and by participant and was supplied without curation.

As regards this clone: The antigen this receptor binds is unknown. Per-base quality was not reported, and no clone a single base away is much larger than it.

TCRbeta CDR3 regions were amplified from genomic DNA by means of the immunoSEQ Assay, a bias-controlled multiplex PCR. The paper's processing steps were these. Within the assay, amplification of reference gene primers was used to estimate how many nucleated cells each sample contained. Sequence reads were collapsed and filtered to measure the absolute abundance of every unique TCRbeta CDR3 rearrangement. For each sample, productive Simpson clonality was calculated by taking the square root of Simpson's diversity index across productive rearrangements. This is the immuneACCESS table as TCRdb keeps it, with only in-frame sequences that have V and J called. A part of the clones is gone; compared with another copy, unresolved V genes explain less than half, and the rest is unexplained. That table is the source of V, J and clone size, and D and trimming were worked out from the DNA. Present in this sample are around 200,000 clones, 84% of which were seen just once. The ten largest clones add up to 13% to 15% of the sample.

The collaborating institutions used their own protocols to collect whole blood in K2EDTA tubes. For TCRbeta analysis, collaborators shipped samples in one of three forms: frozen whole blood, isolated PBMCs, or DNA extracted from either of those sample types. From the cysteine through the phenylalanine, the CDR3 covers 15 amino acids. Only the CDR3 DNA stays, 45 bases, in frame from base 1. V is pared back by 2 bases and J by 0 bases, with 9 bases lying between the germline termini. The germline V gene supplies CDR1 SGDLS and CDR2 YYNGEE. The sequence was obtained from a young man with active or convalescent COVID-19. Material for sequencing was peripheral blood. The V and J segments used are TRBV9 and TRBJ2-1, with the D segment identity uncertain. This receptor has the CDR3 CASSVLESSYNEQFF. Here is the DNA: TGTGCCAGCAGCGTTTTGGAGAGCTCCTACAATGAGCAGTTCTTC.